These T cell receptor beta chains were read from a single sample in a study of blood T cell repertoires in COVID-19. Method: immunoSEQ multiplex PCR; TCRdb's copy keeps in-frame clones and lacks some. The top ten hold around 2.2% of the sample, which has 200,000 to 250,000 clones, 80% to 90% seen once. The specimen was peripheral blood. These receptor sequences come from a man aged 30 to 39 who had recovered from COVID-19. The CDR3 runs from the conserved cysteine through the conserved F or W. The D gene is left open where the match is weak. The listing skips clone size in some rows; elsewhere it reads once, few, many or a size class.

DNA	CDR3	V	J	D	length	size
TGTGCCAGCAGCTCCTTAGGACAGGGCAACTACAATGAGCAGTTCTTC	CASSSLGQGNYNEQFF	TRBV5-4	TRBJ2-1	TRBD1	16	NA
TGTGCCAGCAGCGGACAGCCGAACACCGGGGAGCTGTTTTTT	CASSGQPNTGELFF	TRBV7-2	TRBJ2-2	NA	14	NA
TGTGCCAGCAGCTTCGACAGTTTCTACGAGCAGTACTTC	CASSFDSFYEQYF	TRBV5-6	TRBJ2-7	NA	13	once
TGTGCCAGCAGCTTGCAATGGGGACAGACCTCTGGAAACACCATATATTTT	CASSLQWGQTSGNTIYF	TRBV5-5	TRBJ1-3	TRBD1	17	NA
TGTGCCAGTTCCCGACTCCTGGACAGGGAGCACAATGAGCAGTTCTTC	CASSRLLDREHNEQFF	TRBV19	TRBJ2-1	TRBD1	16	NA
TGTGCCAGCAGCAGCAGATACAGCTATGGCTACACCTTC	CASSSRYSYGYTF	TRBV7-8	TRBJ1-2	NA	13	few
TGTGCCAGCAGCGGGACACTCTACGAGCAGTACTTC	CASSGTLYEQYF	TRBV9	TRBJ2-7	NA	12	NA
TGTGCCAGCAGTTACGGCCAGGGAAGCACAGATACGCAGTATTTT	CASSYGQGSTDTQYF	TRBV6-6	TRBJ2-3	NA	15	NA
TGTGCCAGCAGAACCGGGGGGGCCAAAAACATTCAGTACTTC	CASRTGGAKNIQYF	TRBV28	TRBJ2-4	TRBD2	14	NA
TGTGCCAGCAATGAGGGTGGGGACACTGAAGCTTTCTTT	CASNEGGDTEAFF	TRBV7-9	TRBJ1-1	NA	13	NA
TGCGCCAGCAGCCAAGATTACACTAGCGGAAACACAGATACGCAGTATTTT	CASSQDYTSGNTDTQYF	TRBV4-1	TRBJ2-3	TRBD2	17	NA
TGTGCCAGCAGCGTCCCCGGGACAGTCCATGACTGTGAAGCTTTCTTT	CASSVPGTVHDCEAFF	TRBV9	TRBJ1-1	TRBD1	16	NA
TGTGCCAGCACTTTAACAGCGGGGGGGAATGAGCAGTTCTTC	CASTLTAGGNEQFF	TRBV7-2	TRBJ2-1	TRBD2	14	NA
TGTGCCGGGGGGGAATACACCGGGGAGCTGTTTTTT	CAGGEYTGELFF	TRBV10-3	TRBJ2-2	TRBD2	12	NA
TGTGCCAGCAGCTTAGTGGGAGGGTCGGACACCGGGGAGCTGTTTTTT	CASSLVGGSDTGELFF	TRBV7-8	TRBJ2-2	TRBD2	16	NA
TGCGCCAGCAGGCTAAGGGGGCAGAACACTGAAGCTTTCTTT	CASRLRGQNTEAFF	TRBV5-1	TRBJ1-1	TRBD1	14	NA
TGTGCCAGCAGCTTAGCTCCGTGGGGGGGCGGCAATCAGCCCCAGCATTTT	CASSLAPWGGGNQPQHF	TRBV7-2	TRBJ1-5	NA	17	NA
TGCAGCGTTGGGACAGGCTACGAGCAGTACTTC	CSVGTGYEQYF	TRBV29-1	TRBJ2-7	TRBD1	11	NA